The source of this TCR beta chain is a study of T cells after yellow fever vaccination. Trimming left V 6 bases short and J 11 bases short, with 14 bases between. The CDR3 has 12 residues. A universal primer site and UMIs were added as TCR cDNA was made by 5'RACE template switching. MiXCR, run by TCRdb on the 5' RACE reads, gives a single entry per CDR3 protein. The sample carries approximately 510,000 distinct CDR3 sequences, just over 20% recorded once. The chain employs TRBV12-3 or TRBV12-4 and TRBJ2-4; D gene unclear. The sample was PBMCs, taken roughly 23 days after the first yellow fever vaccination. The TCR comes from a man aged 18 to 35 who received the YFV17D yellow fever vaccine. The CDR3 nucleotides read TGTGCCAGCAGGCAGGACGGGTTTCTTCAGTACTTC. Protein product: CASRQDGFLQYF.